This T cell receptor beta chain was identified during a study of blood T cell repertoires in COVID-19. Study-level information: Acute-phase and convalescent COVID-19 samples originated in the United States, Italy and Spain.

Original methodology: Estimation of nucleated cell counts was performed using reference gene primer amplification. Assay: immunoSEQ multiplex PCR; the TCRdb copy retains only in-frame clones and omits some. V and J calls and clone size are given by that table; D and trimming were obtained from the DNA. The sample yields more than 55,000 clones, approximately 87% seen once. The clonotype originates from a man between 45 and 60 years old with active COVID-19. Sequenced sample: peripheral blood.

In DNA, the CDR3 is TGTGCCAGCAGCAACTCACCTTCCACTAATGAAAAACTGTTTTTT. Translated: CASSNSPSTNEKLFF. The rearrangement joins TRBV11-3 to TRBJ1-4; D gene uncertain. Between the trimmed V and J ends, which lost 5 bases and 2 bases, there was a span of 12 bases. CDR1 and CDR2 (germline): SGHNT, YENEEA. The CDR3 is made up of 15 amino acids.